The table lists the clone carrying this T cell receptor (beta chain) with many counts. TCR beta CDR3 sequences were amplified from RNA transcripts. RT-PCR in the first round (using the HTBI primer set) targeted the TCR CDR3. TCRdb redid the calling of the multiplex PCR reads with MiXCR, one entry per CDR3 protein. Of 200,000 to 250,000 distinct CDR3 sequences listed, roughly a sixth are singletons. The source of the sample is a study of T cells in Graves' hyperthyroidism and ophthalmopathy. V lost 2 bases, J lost 0 bases, and 16 bases lay in between. Germline values: CDR1 MNHEY, CDR2 SMNVEV (reference sequence). CDR3 size: 17 residues.

The chain links TRBV27 to TRBJ1-2; tentative D call: TRBD1 (6 bases). This sequence was found in a woman in her 50s with Graves' hyperthyroidism. Source material: blood. The CDR3 coding sequence is TGTGCCAGCAGTTTAACCAGACTCAGGGGTTCTAACTATGGCTACACCTTC. It yields the protein CASSLTRLRGSNYGYTF.